These 10 T cell receptor beta chains were all obtained from the same sample, sequenced in a study of CD8+CD57+ T cells in acquired aplastic anemia. Profiles of TCR beta VDJ and CDR3 were generated from a genomic DNA template. TCRdb re-called the reads with MiXCR, one entry per CDR3 protein. The data hold 350,000 to 450,000 distinct CDR3 sequences, with 65% to 80% observed a single time. Input material: sorted CD4+, CD8+, or CD8+CD57+ T cells (not recorded which) from PBMCs. Source of these receptors: a human donor in good health, serving as a control.

The table lists this clonotype with a count of one. This rearrangement joins TRBV7-2 to TRBJ2-5, with 10 nucleotides matching TRBD1. The germline gives CDR1 SGHTA, CDR2 FQGNSA. CDR3 size: 14 residues. The V gene end was trimmed by 6 bases and the J gene end by 3 bases; junction bases not matched to a gene: 4. As DNA, the CDR3 is TGTGCCAGCAGGGGGGGGACAGGGGAAGAGACCCAGTACTTC. This gives the protein CASRGGTGEETQYF.

Worth noting for this clonotype: Here the CDR3 omits its conserved ending phenylalanine or tryptophan, so a read error is the likely source. The rearrangement joins TRBV7-9 to TRBJ1-2, with a possible D match to TRBD1 (5 bases). With 6 bases removed from V and 3 bases from J, the gap between germline ends came to 11 bases. CDR3 length: 13 amino acids. Germline assignment: CDR1 SEHNR and CDR2 FQNEAQ (reference sequence). The CDR3 coding sequence is TGTGCCAGCAGGGTACGGGGCCACTATGGCTACACCCTC. This translates into CASRVRGHYGYTL.

This clonotype was observed once. At one end, the junction sequence differs from germline, possibly due to a read error. This chain uses TRBV7-2 with TRBJ2-4, with D possibly being TRBD1 or TRBD2 (5 bases each). CDR1 and CDR2 (germline): SGHTA, FQGNSA. CDR3 size: 12 residues. CDR3 residues: CASSSGTDIQYF. In DNA form, the CDR3 reads TGCGCCAGCAGCTCAGGGACGGACATTCAGTACTTC.

The chain links TRBV7-2 to TRBJ2-6; 7 bases are a match to TRBD2. J gave up 6 bases and V 7 bases, and 21 bases lay outside the gene matches. The CDR3 is made up of 19 amino acids. Germline loops: CDR1 SGHTA, CDR2 FQGNSA. Here the CDR3 DNA reads TGTGCCAGCACCAGACTAGCACCGTACGACCGGTACTTGGCCAACGTCCTGACTTTC. Its protein is CASTRLAPYDRYLANVLTF.

The chain uses TRBV7-9 and TRBJ1-5, with D perhaps matching TRBD1 (5 bases). The V end lost 5 bases, the J end lost 12 bases, and 26 bases lay between the germline ends. Germline lookup yields CDR1 SEHNR and CDR2 FQNEAQ (reference sequence). This CDR3 is built from 16 residues. The CDR3 nucleotides read TGTGCCAGCAGCCCCGGGACCCTCAACACTGAAGCTTTCCAGCATTTT. Residues: CASSPGTLNTEAFQHF.

Notes on this clonotype: Because it lacks the conserved phenylalanine or tryptophan at the end, this CDR3 is likely a read error. Because the CDR3's place on the DNA is in doubt, the DNA is left out and the CDR3 is given as listed by TCRdb. V gene TRBV7-2 combines with J gene TRBJ2-3; the listed D gene, TRBD1, was not tested against the DNA. In germline, CDR1 is SGHTA, CDR2 FQGNSA. The CDR3 length equals 13 residues, ends included. CDR3 residues: CASSPATGRTHSS.

This chain uses TRBV12-3 or TRBV12-4 with TRBJ1-2; 7 bases line up with TRBD1. The ends lost 10 bases at V and 6 bases at J; junction bases unmatched: 20. The CDR3 totals 16 residues. The CDR3 DNA sequence: TGTGCCATCAGCGGGTCGAGACAGGGAAGCATGAATGGCTACACCTTC. Translation gives CAISGSRQGSMNGYTF.

This clonotype was counted ten times or more. V is TRBV5-6 and J is TRBJ1-2; the D gene is possibly TRBD1 (6 bases). V dropped 4 bases and J dropped 8 bases, with 15 bases sitting between them. This CDR3 has 13 residues. CDR1 and CDR2 from the germline V gene are SGHDT and YYEEEE. The CDR3 nucleotides are TGTGCCAGCAGCCCGGACAGCCGTTGGGGCTACACCTTC. The encoded protein is CASSPDSRWGYTF.

This clonotype appeared many times. The genes are TRBV6-5 and TRBJ2-5; D not resolved. The CDR3 contains 9 residues. Germline V gene sequence: CDR1 MNHEY, CDR2 SVGAGI. With 10 bases removed from V and 5 bases from J, the gap between germline ends came to 5 bases. The CDR3 reads CAIQETQYF. The CDR3 DNA reads TGTGCCATCCAGGAGACCCAGTACTTC.

J is TRBJ2-6 and V is TRBV11-2, with D perhaps TRBD2 (6 bases). Per the germline V gene, CDR1 is SGHAT and CDR2 is FQNNGV. V was cut by 5 bases and J by 0 bases, with 14 bases left in between. The CDR3 consists of 17 residues. This CDR3 is CASSTRDSGSGANVLTF. CDR3 DNA sequence: TGTGCCAGCAGCACACGGGACTCCGGCTCTGGGGCCAACGTCCTGACTTTC.